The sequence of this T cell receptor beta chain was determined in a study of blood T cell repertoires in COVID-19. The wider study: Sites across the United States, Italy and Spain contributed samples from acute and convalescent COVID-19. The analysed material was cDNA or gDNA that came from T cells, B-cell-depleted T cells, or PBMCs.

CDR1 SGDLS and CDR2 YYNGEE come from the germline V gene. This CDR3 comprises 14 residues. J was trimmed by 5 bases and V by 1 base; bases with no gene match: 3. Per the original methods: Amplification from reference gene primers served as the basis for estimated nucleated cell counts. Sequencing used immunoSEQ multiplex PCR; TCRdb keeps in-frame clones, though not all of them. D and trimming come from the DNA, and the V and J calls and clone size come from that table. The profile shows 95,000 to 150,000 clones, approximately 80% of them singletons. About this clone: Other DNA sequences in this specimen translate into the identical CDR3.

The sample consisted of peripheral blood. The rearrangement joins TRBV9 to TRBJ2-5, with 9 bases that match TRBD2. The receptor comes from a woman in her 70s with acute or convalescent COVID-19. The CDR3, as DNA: TGTGCCAGCAGCGTATCGAGCGGGGGGGAGACCCAGTACTTC. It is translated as CASSVSSGGETQYF.